A selection of T cell receptor beta chains follows, all from one sample in a study of shared clonotypes between healthy human individuals. TCRdb's copy holds only in-frame clones and misses some; the assay was immunoSEQ multiplex PCR. The data contain approximately 1,500,000 clones, roughly 98% of them seen just once; the ten biggest clones take up approximately 0.45%. Sequenced sample: naive CD4+ T cells sorted from blood. These receptors were obtained from a man aged 30 to 45 in good health. CDR3s include the opening cysteine and the closing phenylalanine or tryptophan. A D gene is named only where the DNA matches it firmly. A clone size is listed for some rows: how often the clone was seen (once, few, many), or a class if it is expanded.

NA	TRBV25-1	NA	TRBJ1-2	CASSDSTGPQGYTF	TGTGCCAGCAGTGATTCGACAGGACCTCAGGGCTACACCTTC
TRBD1	TRBV7-9	NA	TRBJ2-7	CASSPRQGAPSYEQYF	TGTGCCAGCAGCCCTCGACAGGGGGCCCCCTCCTACGAGCAGTACTTC
TRBD2	TRBV5-8	NA	TRBJ2-1	CASSPDSYGAGGSYNEQFF	TGTGCCAGCAGCCCTGACTCCTACGGGGCGGGAGGGTCCTACAATGAGCAGTTCTTC
NA	TRBV7-3	NA	TRBJ2-2	CASSLGQVGNTGELFF	TGTGCCAGCAGCTTAGGGCAGGTGGGGAACACCGGGGAGCTGTTTTTT
NA	TRBV21-1	NA	TRBJ2-2	CASRIPLGEEGELFF	TGTGCCAGCAGGATCCCTCTAGGGGAAGAAGGGGAGCTGTTTTTT
NA	TRBV21-1	NA	TRBJ2-7	CASSKDGRGKGEQYF	TGTGCCAGCAGCAAAGATGGCAGGGGAAAGGGCGAGCAGTACTTC
NA	TRBV18	NA	TRBJ1-5	CASSPGGNSNQPQHF	TGTGCCAGCTCACCAGGAGGGAACAGCAATCAGCCCCAGCATTTT
NA	TRBV2	NA	TRBJ1-5	CASSLDVNQPQHF	TGTGCCAGCAGTTTGGACGTCAATCAGCCCCAGCATTTT
NA	TRBV5-1	NA	TRBJ1-1	CASSLWDLNTEAFF	TGCGCCAGCAGCTTGTGGGATCTGAACACTGAAGCTTTCTTT
NA	TRBV19	NA	TRBJ1-5	CASSSPRGGAQPQHF	TGTGCCAGTAGTTCCCCGAGGGGGGGCGCCCAGCCCCAGCATTTT
TRBD1	TRBV7-3	NA	TRBJ2-2	CASSADRGSRELFF	TGTGCCAGCAGCGCAGACAGGGGGAGTAGGGAGCTGTTTTTT
NA	TRBV5-1	NA	TRBJ1-1	CASSLATAYLMNTEAFF	TGCGCCAGCAGCTTGGCTACTGCCTATCTCATGAACACTGAAGCTTTCTTT
TRBD2	TRBV2	NA	TRBJ2-3	CASSERRRGSSSDTQYF	TGTGCCAGCAGTGAACGCCGGCGCGGGAGTTCGTCAGATACGCAGTATTTT
NA	TRBV7-2	once	TRBJ2-3	CASSLERRLTDTQYF	TGTGCCAGCAGCTTAGAAAGGAGACTCACAGATACGCAGTATTTT
TRBD1	TRBV5-1	NA	TRBJ1-4	CASSLAGTGLEKLFF	TGCGCCAGCAGCTTGGCCGGGACAGGGCTTGAAAAACTGTTTTTT
TRBD2	TRBV28	NA	TRBJ2-7	CASSLTSGSYEQYF	TGTGCCAGCAGTTTAACTAGCGGGAGCTACGAGCAGTACTTC
NA	TRBV7-2	NA	TRBJ2-7	CASRRHGGSPYEQYF	TGTGCCAGCAGGCGGCATGGGGGAAGCCCCTACGAGCAGTACTTC
TRBD2	TRBV7-2	NA	TRBJ2-4	CASSSGTSKNIQYF	TGTGCCAGCAGCTCTGGGACTAGCAAAAACATTCAGTACTTC
NA	TRBV19	NA	TRBJ1-5	CASSIDRVGQPQHF	TGTGCCAGTAGTATAGATAGGGTAGGCCAGCCCCAGCATTTT
NA	TRBV27	NA	TRBJ1-2	CASSLSWGASYGYTF	TGTGCCAGCAGTTTATCTTGGGGGGCCAGCTATGGCTACACCTTC
NA	TRBV19	NA	TRBJ2-7	CASSTSRGRYEQYF	TGTGCCAGTAGTACCTCCAGGGGTCGGTACGAGCAGTACTTC
TRBD2	TRBV5-1	NA	TRBJ2-2	CASSMAGTSDAGELFF	TGCGCCAGCAGTATGGCCGGGACTAGCGATGCCGGGGAGCTGTTTTTT
TRBD2	TRBV15	NA	TRBJ2-7	CATSRGAGLAGYEQYF	TGTGCCACCAGCAGGGGGGCCGGACTAGCCGGTTACGAGCAGTACTTC
TRBD1	TRBV29-1	NA	TRBJ2-7	CSVAPGTGAYEQYF	TGCAGCGTAGCCCCCGGGACAGGGGCCTACGAGCAGTACTTC
NA	TRBV18	NA	TRBJ1-1	CASSPGGMNTEAFF	TGTGCCAGCTCACCGGGGGGAATGAACACTGAAGCTTTCTTT
NA	TRBV11-2	NA	TRBJ2-7	CASSFGAGSYEQYF	TGTGCCAGCAGCTTTGGGGCCGGGTCCTACGAGCAGTACTTC
TRBD1	TRBV6-5	once	TRBJ2-2	CASSYSWTGVTGELFF	TGTGCCAGCAGTTACTCGTGGACAGGAGTCACCGGGGAGCTGTTTTTT
TRBD1	TRBV5-1	NA	TRBJ2-1	CASSSGQGPYNEQFF	TGCGCCAGCAGCTCGGGACAGGGTCCCTACAATGAGCAGTTCTTC
NA	TRBV20-1	NA	TRBJ2-3	CSASEGDTQYF	TGCAGTGCTAGTGAGGGAGATACGCAGTATTTT
TRBD2	TRBV28	NA	TRBJ2-7	CASRSAGTSGTYEQYF	TGTGCCAGCAGATCAGCAGGGACTAGCGGGACCTACGAGCAGTACTTC
TRBD2	TRBV7-2	NA	TRBJ2-5	CASSLFALGTSGSPKTQYF	TGTGCCAGCAGCTTATTTGCCCTGGGGACTAGCGGGAGTCCGAAGACCCAGTACTTC
NA	TRBV25-1	NA	TRBJ1-4	CASSYRDATNEKLFF	TGTGCCAGCAGTTACAGGGACGCGACTAATGAAAAACTGTTTTTT
NA	TRBV18	NA	TRBJ1-1	CASSSRTEEAFF	TGTGCCAGCTCCTCAAGGACAGAAGAAGCTTTCTTT
NA	TRBV28	NA	TRBJ2-5	CASMSPGQETQYF	TGTGCCAGCATGAGTCCGGGCCAAGAGACCCAGTACTTC
NA	TRBV6-4	NA	TRBJ2-2	CASSELGGELFF	TGTGCCAGCAGTGAATTGGGAGGGGAGCTGTTTTTT
NA	TRBV19	NA	TRBJ1-2	CASSIGLSNYGYTF	TGTGCCAGTAGTATCGGGCTCTCTAACTATGGCTACACCTTC
TRBD2	TRBV12-5	NA	TRBJ2-1	CASGYLISGRANEQFF	TGTGCTAGTGGATACCTCATTAGCGGGAGGGCCAATGAGCAGTTCTTC
TRBD1	TRBV9	NA	TRBJ1-5	CASSVSGTGQEPQHF	TGTGCCAGCAGCGTATCCGGGACAGGGCAGGAGCCCCAGCATTTT
TRBD1	TRBV9	NA	TRBJ2-7	CASSARQGYEQYF	TGTGCCAGCAGCGCCCGACAGGGGTACGAGCAGTACTTC
TRBD1	TRBV5-1	NA	TRBJ1-1	CASSWTPWGQGNTEAFF	TGCGCCAGCAGCTGGACTCCTTGGGGACAGGGGAACACTGAAGCTTTCTTT
NA	TRBV5-4	NA	TRBJ2-5	CASSSSYGSGEETQYF	TGTGCCAGCAGCTCCAGCTATGGTAGCGGAGAAGAGACCCAGTACTTC
NA	TRBV28	NA	TRBJ1-2	CASRTPNYGYTF	TGTGCCAGCAGGACACCAAACTATGGCTACACCTTC
NA	TRBV6-5	NA	TRBJ2-7	CASRRRTGRVYEQYF	TGTGCCAGCAGACGACGGACAGGGAGGGTATACGAGCAGTACTTC
NA	TRBV10-3	NA	TRBJ2-2	CAISVEGADGELFF	TGTGCCATCAGTGTTGAGGGAGCGGACGGGGAGCTGTTTTTT
NA	TRBV15	NA	TRBJ1-5	CATSRRDLRNQPQHF	TGTGCCACCAGCAGAAGGGACCTCCGAAATCAGCCCCAGCATTTT
NA	TRBV7-3	once	TRBJ2-2	CASSLFPQQTGELFF	TGTGCCAGCAGCTTGTTTCCCCAGCAGACCGGGGAGCTGTTTTTT
NA	TRBV7-6	NA	TRBJ2-5	CASSGQGTAETQYF	TGTGCCAGCAGCGGGCAGGGGACCGCAGAGACCCAGTACTTC
TRBD1	TRBV28	NA	TRBJ2-7	CASSDPPPGQGAREQYF	TGTGCCAGCAGTGACCCACCCCCGGGACAGGGGGCTAGGGAGCAGTACTTC
NA	TRBV7-9	NA	TRBJ1-1	CASSFQGSTGTEAFF	TGTGCCAGCAGTTTTCAGGGGAGTACGGGGACTGAAGCTTTCTTT